Listed below are T cell receptor beta chains from one sample, sequenced in a study of cytomegalovirus exposure and HLA in healthy donors. Some clones are missing from TCRdb's copy, which holds only in-frame ones; the method was immunoSEQ multiplex PCR. Of over 150,000 clones listed, about 63% are singletons. Sequenced material: PBMCs. These TCRs come from a woman aged 40 to 50 in good health and CMV-seropositive. Both conserved end residues are part of each CDR3. The order of the fields is V gene, clone size, D gene, J gene, CDR3 DNA, CDR3 protein. The D gene is left open where the match is weak. Not all rows give a size; the values are once, few, many and, for expanded clones, a class.

>TRBV27|.|TRBD2|TRBJ2-1
TGTGCCAGCAGTTTGCCCCGCCTAGCGGGAACCAATGAGCAGTTCTTC
CASSLPRLAGTNEQFF
>TRBV6-1|.|TRBD1|TRBJ1-5
TGTGCCAGCAGAAAGGACAGGTCCCAGCCCCAGCATTTT
CASRKDRSQPQHF
>TRBV21-1|once|.|TRBJ2-1
TGTGCCAGCAGCACCGAAAGCGGGGGGAACGGTCGTAATGAGCAGTTCTTC
CASSTESGGNGRNEQFF
>TRBV12-5|.|.|TRBJ2-7
TGTGCTTCAGCTCCGGGGGACGAGCAGTACTTC
CASAPGDEQYF
>TRBV15|few|.|TRBJ1-3
TGTGCCACCAGCAGAGACACAGGCAGCTCTGGAAACACCATATATTTT
CATSRDTGSSGNTIYF
>TRBV19|.|.|TRBJ2-5
TGTGCCAGCAGCCCGAGGCCAGGGGTGGGCGGAGAGACCCAGTACTTC
CASSPRPGVGGETQYF
>TRBV7-3|few|TRBD1|TRBJ1-2
TGTGCCAGCAGCTTATCTTCAGGGGGAGGTTATGGCTACACCTTC
CASSLSSGGGYGYTF
>TRBV20-1|.|.|TRBJ1-2
TGCAGTGCGGAGAGTGACTATGGCTACACCTTC
CSAESDYGYTF
>TRBV7-8|.|.|TRBJ1-2
TGTGCCAGCAGCTTCACCGACAGGAGCTTTAACTATGGCTACACCTTC
CASSFTDRSFNYGYTF
>TRBV7-2|.|.|TRBJ1-3
TGTGCCAGCAGCCCAGCCTCTCCTCGGGGTGGAAACACCATATATTTT
CASSPASPRGGNTIYF
>TRBV5-1|.|TRBD1|TRBJ1-4
TGCGCCAGCAGCTTGGACGGGACAGGGCCTGAAAAACTGTTTTTT
CASSLDGTGPEKLFF
>TRBV28|.|TRBD1|TRBJ1-5
TGTGCCAGCAGTTTTTCGACAGGGAAGGATGGATTGGTCGGGCAGCCCCAGCATTTT
CASSFSTGKDGLVGQPQHF
>TRBV5-6|.|.|TRBJ1-2
TGTGCCAGCAGCTTGCGGGGGGCGGACTATGGCTACACCTTC
CASSLRGADYGYTF
>TRBV5-4|.|.|TRBJ1-5
TGTGCCAGCAGCTTGGATCCCGGTAGCAATCAGCCCCAGCATTTT
CASSLDPGSNQPQHF
>TRBV7-2|.|TRBD1|TRBJ2-7
TGTGCCAGCAGCGCAGGACAGGGGGACTACGAGCAGTACTTC
CASSAGQGDYEQYF
>TRBV12-5|few|.|TRBJ1-1
TGTGCTAGTGGTTTGTATTATGACAGCGAAGCTTTCTTT
CASGLYYDSEAFF
>TRBV19|.|TRBD2|TRBJ2-7
TGTGCCAGTAGTATCCTAGCGGGAGGTTACGAGCAGTACTTC
CASSILAGGYEQYF
>TRBV7-8|.|TRBD1|TRBJ1-2
TGTGCCAGCAGCCTGGGGACAGGATCTAACTATGGCTACACCTTC
CASSLGTGSNYGYTF
>TRBV2|.|TRBD1|TRBJ2-3
TGTGCCAGCAGTGAACAGGGACAGGTCTCGGATACGCAGTATTTT
CASSEQGQVSDTQYF
>TRBV7-2|.|.|TRBJ2-3
TGTGCCAGCAGCTTAGGCGGACTGTCCACAGATACGCAGTATTTT
CASSLGGLSTDTQYF
>TRBV7-3|.|TRBD1|TRBJ2-7
TGTGCCAGCAGCCCCTCACCGGGACAGCTATACTTC
CASSPSPGQLYF
>TRBV28|.|.|TRBJ1-1
TGTGCCAGCAGTTTCAGGGGTTTTAACACTGAAGCTTTCTTT
CASSFRGFNTEAFF
>TRBV2|many|TRBD1|TRBJ1-2
TGTGCCAGCAGCGGGACAGGGTCCTATGGCTACACCTTC
CASSGTGSYGYTF
>TRBV4-1|few|.|TRBJ1-2
TGCGCCAGCAGCCAAGCGCGGGACTATGGCTACACCTTC
CASSQARDYGYTF
>TRBV28|few|TRBD1|TRBJ1-2
TGTGCCAGCAGTTCATCAGACAGGGGCCTCTATGGCTACACCTTC
CASSSSDRGLYGYTF
>TRBV13|few|.|TRBJ1-1
TGTGCCAGCAGCAGCCGGGACAAGAACACTGAAGCTTTCTTT
CASSSRDKNTEAFF
>TRBV5-1|.|TRBD1|TRBJ1-4
TGCGCCAGCAGCCAGACAGGGGGAGCTAATGAAAAACTGTTTTTT
CASSQTGGANEKLFF
>TRBV7-2|.|.|TRBJ1-1
TGTGCCAGCACCGTACAGGGTACGAACACTGAAGCTTTCTTT
CASTVQGTNTEAFF
>TRBV7-2|.|TRBD1|TRBJ1-1
TGTGCCAGCAGCTCCCAGCCCCAGGGGGCTACGAACACTGAAGCTTTCTTT
CASSSQPQGATNTEAFF
>TRBV5-1|.|TRBD2|TRBJ2-5
TGCGCCAGCAGCTCCGTTCCGACTAGCGGGGGAGAGACCCAGTACTTC
CASSSVPTSGGETQYF
>TRBV28|.|.|TRBJ2-7
TGTGCCAGCGACCAGACAGGTTTCGAGCAGTACTTC
CASDQTGFEQYF
>TRBV7-2|.|TRBD2|TRBJ2-1
TGTGCCAGCAGCTCTGGGGTAGCGGGAGGTTCTGGCAATGAGCAGTTCTTC
CASSSGVAGGSGNEQFF
>TRBV6-5|.|TRBD1|TRBJ1-4
TGTGCCAGCAGTTACGTTGGGACAGCAGGTGAAAAACTGTTTTTT
CASSYVGTAGEKLFF
>TRBV18|once|TRBD2|TRBJ2-1
TGTGCCAGCTCACCGACTAGCGGACCCTACAATGAGCAGTTCTTC
CASSPTSGPYNEQFF
>TRBV6-5|few|.|TRBJ2-1
TGTGCCAGCAGCTCCCGATCGGGGGTCAATGAGCAGTTCTTC
CASSSRSGVNEQFF
>TRBV6-6|.|TRBD2|TRBJ2-1
TGTGCCTCACGCGGGGGAAGTTACAATGAGCAGTTCTTC
CASRGGSYNEQFF
>TRBV7-2|.|TRBD1|TRBJ1-2
TGTGCCAGCAGCTTCGGGGACAGGGACTATGGCTACACCTTC
CASSFGDRDYGYTF
>TRBV29-1|.|.|TRBJ1-5
TGCAGCGTTCAAGGGAGTCCCATGGGGCCCCAGCATTTT
CSVQGSPMGPQHF
>TRBV19|.|TRBD1|TRBJ1-2
TGTGCCAGTAGTATGAACAGGGGGCAGGGTGGCTACACCTTC
CASSMNRGQGGYTF
>TRBV7-2|.|.|TRBJ2-7
TGTGCCAGCAGCTTAAGCGGCTACTCCTACGAGCAGTACTTC
CASSLSGYSYEQYF
>TRBV5-1|.|.|TRBJ1-4
TGCGCCAGCACCTCCGGTAGGACAGCGGCGGAAAAACTGTTTTTT
CASTSGRTAAEKLFF
>TRBV6-5|.|.|TRBJ1-5
TGTGCCAGCAAGAGGGATGGTAGCAATCAGCCCCAGCATTTT
CASKRDGSNQPQHF
>TRBV10-3|.|.|TRBJ2-7
TGTGCCATGGCGCGGGGTTGGCAGTACTTC
CAMARGWQYF
>TRBV18|.|.|TRBJ1-4
TGTGCCAGCTCACCCCAGGGGCTGAATGAAAAACTGTTTTTT
CASSPQGLNEKLFF
>TRBV10-3|.|.|TRBJ2-7
TGTGCCATCAGTGAGTTTGCAGGGGAAGGATACGAGCAGTACTTC
CAISEFAGEGYEQYF
>TRBV28|.|TRBD1|TRBJ2-1
TGTGCCACCACTTCCGGGACAGGGGGATTCTTC
CATTSGTGGFF
>TRBV6-4|.|TRBD2|TRBJ2-3
TGTGCCAGCAGTGGGGAGAGCGGGAGGGACTTCACAGATACGCAGTATTTT
CASSGESGRDFTDTQYF
>TRBV19|.|.|TRBJ2-7
TGTGCCAGTAGTATAGCGGGAGAATCCTACGAGCAGTACTTC
CASSIAGESYEQYF
>TRBV28|.|.|TRBJ1-2
TGTGCCGCCCACGGGAGGCTGGACTATGGCTACACCTTC
CAAHGRLDYGYTF
>TRBV19|.|TRBD2|TRBJ2-3
TGTGCCAGTTCCATAGCGGGAGGCACAGATACGCAGTATTTT
CASSIAGGTDTQYF
>TRBV5-8|.|.|TRBJ2-2
TGTGCCAGCAGCTTGGGGGAGGACTCCCTGAACACCGGGGAGCTGTTTTTT
CASSLGEDSLNTGELFF
>TRBV6-6|.|TRBD1|TRBJ2-7
TGTGCCAGCAGACCGGGACAGGGAGGCGAGCAGTACTTC
CASRPGQGGEQYF
>TRBV6-5|.|.|TRBJ1-2
TGTGCCAGCAGTACAGGTCGCTATGGCTACACCTTC
CASSTGRYGYTF